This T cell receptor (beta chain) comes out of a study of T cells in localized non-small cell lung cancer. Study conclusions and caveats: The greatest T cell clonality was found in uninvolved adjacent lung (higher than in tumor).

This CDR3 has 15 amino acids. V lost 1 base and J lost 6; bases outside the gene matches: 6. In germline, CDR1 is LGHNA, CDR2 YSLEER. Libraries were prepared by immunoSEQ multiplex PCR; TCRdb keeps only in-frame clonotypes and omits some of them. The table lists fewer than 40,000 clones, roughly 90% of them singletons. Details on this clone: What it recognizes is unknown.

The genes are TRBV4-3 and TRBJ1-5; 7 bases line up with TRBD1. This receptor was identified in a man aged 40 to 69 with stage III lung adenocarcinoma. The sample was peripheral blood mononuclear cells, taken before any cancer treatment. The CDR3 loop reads CASSQVYRGGQPQHF. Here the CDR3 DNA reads TGCGCCAGCAGCCAAGTCTACAGGGGCGGTCAGCCCCAGCATTTT.